A selection of T cell receptor beta chains follows, all from one sample in a study of Ad26.COV2.S vaccination and SARS-CoV-2 variants. Assay used: immunoSEQ multiplex PCR; TCRdb lists only in-frame clones, some missing. The sample consists of 400,000 to 500,000 clones, 89% of them appearing once. The sequences come from peripheral blood, collected in a trial of Ad26.COV2.S vaccine versus placebo. All receptors come from a person between 18 and 65 years old who received the Ad26.COV2.S COVID-19 vaccine or a placebo. Both conserved end residues are part of each CDR3. D genes are given only for firm matches. Only some rows state a clone size, as once, few, many or a class for expanded clones.

v_call,clone_size,d_call,j_call,cdr3_aa,cdr3_nt
TRBV25-1,.,TRBD2,TRBJ2-2,CASSVIGGLAGSGELFF,TGTGCCAGCAGTGTAATAGGGGGACTAGCGGGATCCGGGGAGCTGTTTTTT
TRBV5-6,.,.,TRBJ1-2,CASSLGFVPYYGYTF,TGTGCCAGCAGCTTGGGGTTCGTCCCGTACTATGGCTACACCTTC
TRBV2,.,TRBD2,TRBJ2-1,CASSEARGEEFF,TGTGCCAGCAGTGAAGCTCGGGGGGAGGAGTTCTTC
TRBV5-4,few,.,TRBJ1-2,CASTWGSNYGYTF,TGTGCCAGCACCTGGGGATCTAACTATGGCTACACCTTC
TRBV24-1,.,.,TRBJ2-2,CATSHPNTGELFF,TGTGCCACCAGCCACCCTAACACCGGGGAGCTGTTTTTT
TRBV3-1/TRBV3-2,once,.,TRBJ2-3,CASSQSSFGWDTQYF,TGTGCCAGCAGCCAAAGCTCGTTTGGGTGGGATACGCAGTATTTT
TRBV2,.,.,TRBJ1-6,CASSPENSPLHF,TGTGCCAGCAGCCCAGAGAATTCACCCCTCCACTTT
TRBV2,.,TRBD1,TRBJ1-6,CASSEADRGNSPLHF,TGTGCCAGCAGTGAAGCGGACAGGGGTAATTCACCCCTCCACTTT
TRBV5-5,.,.,TRBJ2-5,CASSLVGETQYF,TGTGCCAGCAGCTTGGTCGGGGAGACCCAGTACTTC
TRBV7-3,.,.,TRBJ1-1,CASRSGFGTEAFF,TGTGCCAGCAGATCAGGGTTCGGCACTGAAGCTTTCTTT
TRBV2,.,.,TRBJ2-2,CASRETGELFF,TGTGCCAGCAGGGAAACCGGGGAGCTGTTTTTT
TRBV7-9,.,.,TRBJ1-2,CASSFRGSAGYGYTF,TGTGCCAGCAGTTTCCGGGGCTCTGCGGGCTATGGCTACACCTTC
TRBV7-6,.,.,TRBJ2-1,CASSLELEDNEQFF,TGTGCCAGCAGCTTAGAACTAGAGGACAATGAGCAGTTCTTC
TRBV6-2/TRBV6-3,.,TRBD2,TRBJ2-5,CASSYLAGEETQYF,TGTGCCAGCAGTTACCTAGCGGGGGAAGAGACCCAGTACTTC
TRBV10-3,.,.,TRBJ1-4,CAISKTFNEKLFF,TGTGCCATTTCGAAGACGTTTAATGAAAAACTGTTTTTT
TRBV12-5,.,TRBD1,TRBJ1-1,CASGLRTGGVGTEAFF,TGTGCTAGTGGTCTTCGAACAGGGGGGGTCGGCACTGAAGCTTTCTTT
TRBV9,.,.,TRBJ2-1,CASSVAPSNEQFF,TGTGCCAGCAGCGTAGCCCCCAGTAATGAGCAGTTCTTC
TRBV19,.,TRBD2,TRBJ2-2,CASGGLAGGTTTRELFF,TGTGCCAGTGGGGGGCTAGCGGGCGGTACTACCACCCGGGAGCTGTTTTTT
TRBV5-6,.,TRBD1,TRBJ2-7,CASSAEGAGEQYF,TGTGCCAGCAGCGCCGAGGGGGCGGGCGAGCAGTACTTC
TRBV5-5,.,.,TRBJ2-7,CASSLVSHYSYEQYF,TGTGCCAGCAGCTTGGTCAGCCACTACTCCTACGAGCAGTACTTC
TRBV5-1,.,.,TRBJ1-1,CASRPRPHNVNTEAFF,TGCGCCAGCAGACCTCGACCACACAATGTGAACACTGAAGCTTTCTTT
TRBV5-6,.,TRBD1,TRBJ2-1,CASSLGAGTANNEQFF,TGTGCCAGCAGCTTGGGTGCCGGGACAGCTAACAATGAGCAGTTCTTC
TRBV7-2,.,.,TRBJ2-2,CASSLYRSNTGELFF,TGTGCCAGCAGCCTTTACCGATCGAACACCGGGGAGCTGTTTTTT
TRBV5-6,.,.,TRBJ1-2,CASSLVSTPTGYTF,TGTGCCAGCAGCTTGGTTTCCACACCCACCGGCTACACCTTC
TRBV7-6,.,.,TRBJ1-4,CASSFFLSRDNEKLFF,TGTGCCAGCAGCTTTTTCCTTTCGAGGGACAATGAAAAACTGTTTTTT
TRBV6-2/TRBV6-3,.,.,TRBJ2-1,CASSYSIVVGEQFF,TGTGCCAGCAGTTACTCCATTGTAGTAGGTGAGCAGTTCTTC
TRBV28,.,.,TRBJ2-3,CASSQRDTQYF,TGTGCCAGCAGTCAGAGAGATACGCAGTATTTT
TRBV7-3,.,.,TRBJ2-1,CASSLSPGGDEQFF,TGTGCCAGCAGTCTCTCTCCGGGGGGCGATGAGCAGTTCTTC
TRBV28,.,TRBD1,TRBJ2-7,CASSLVRGISYEQYF,TGTGCCAGCAGTTTGGTCAGGGGGATTTCCTACGAGCAGTACTTC
TRBV24-1,once,.,TRBJ2-1,CATSDLFRNEQFF,TGTGCCACCAGTGATTTGTTTCGCAATGAGCAGTTCTTC
TRBV20-1,.,TRBD1,TRBJ2-2,CSASDRGTTGELFF,TGCAGTGCTAGTGACAGGGGGACCACCGGGGAGCTGTTTTTT
TRBV7-9,.,.,TRBJ1-4,CASSLKTTATNEKLFF,TGTGCCAGCAGCCTCAAGACGACAGCAACTAATGAAAAACTGTTTTTT
TRBV7-9,once,.,TRBJ2-7,CASSLLRYEQYF,TGTGCCAGCAGCTTACTCAGATACGAGCAGTACTTC
TRBV5-8,once,.,TRBJ1-5,CASSRGDQPQHF,TGTGCCAGCAGCCGGGGGGACCAGCCCCAGCATTTT
TRBV5-8,.,.,TRBJ2-5,CASSLAGVRGQETQYF,TGTGCCAGCAGCTTAGCAGGGGTACGTGGGCAAGAGACCCAGTACTTC
TRBV18,once,.,TRBJ1-2,CASSRLGDAAGGYTF,TGTGCCAGCTCACGGTTGGGGGACGCCGCGGGAGGCTACACCTTC
TRBV19,few,.,TRBJ1-5,CASGIGYGNQPQHF,TGTGCCAGTGGAATAGGCTATGGCAATCAGCCCCAGCATTTT
TRBV7-3,.,.,TRBJ2-1,CASSRDNPNEQFF,TGTGCCAGCAGTCGAGACAACCCCAATGAGCAGTTCTTC
TRBV30,.,.,TRBJ1-6,CAWSGEYNSPLHF,TGTGCCTGGAGTGGGGAGTATAATTCACCCCTCCACTTT
TRBV10-3,.,.,TRBJ1-6,CAISLRLDGSPLHF,TGTGCCATCAGTCTAAGGTTGGATGGTTCACCCCTCCACTTT
TRBV2,.,.,TRBJ1-5,CASQLQATFNQPQHF,TGTGCCAGCCAACTTCAGGCTACTTTCAATCAGCCCCAGCATTTT
TRBV19,.,.,TRBJ1-2,CASSIGPAYGGYTF,TGTGCCAGTAGTATTGGTCCGGCGTATGGTGGCTACACCTTC
TRBV7-2,.,TRBD2,TRBJ2-2,CASSPVAGPYLPGELFF,TGTGCCAGCAGCCCTGTAGCGGGACCCTACCTACCGGGGGAGCTGTTTTTT